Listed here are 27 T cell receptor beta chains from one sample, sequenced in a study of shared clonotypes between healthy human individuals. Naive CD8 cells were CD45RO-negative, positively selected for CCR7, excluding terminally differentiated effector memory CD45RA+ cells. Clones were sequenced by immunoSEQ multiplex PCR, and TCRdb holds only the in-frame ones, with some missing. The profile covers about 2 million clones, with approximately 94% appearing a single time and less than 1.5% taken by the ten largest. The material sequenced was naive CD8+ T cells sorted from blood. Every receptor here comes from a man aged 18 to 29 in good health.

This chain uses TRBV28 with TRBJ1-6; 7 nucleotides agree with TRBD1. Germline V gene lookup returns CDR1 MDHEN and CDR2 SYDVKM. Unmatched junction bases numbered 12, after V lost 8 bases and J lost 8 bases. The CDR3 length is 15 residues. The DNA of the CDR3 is TGTGCCAGCTCGCTCTCGACAGGGTTTTATTCACCCCTCCACTTT. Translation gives CASSLSTGFYSPLHF.

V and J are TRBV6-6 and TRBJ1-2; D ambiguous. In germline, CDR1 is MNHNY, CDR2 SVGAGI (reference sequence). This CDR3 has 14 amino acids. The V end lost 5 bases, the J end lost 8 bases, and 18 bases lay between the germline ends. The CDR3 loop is CASSPTTGLEGYTF. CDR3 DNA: TGTGCCAGCAGTCCTACAACCGGGCTCGAGGGCTACACCTTC.

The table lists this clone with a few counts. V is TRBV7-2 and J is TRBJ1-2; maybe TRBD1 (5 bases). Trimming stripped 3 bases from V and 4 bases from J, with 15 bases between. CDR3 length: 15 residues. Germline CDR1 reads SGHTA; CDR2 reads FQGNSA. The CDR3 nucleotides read TGTGCCAGCAGCTTCCCAAGGGGATCAGGCTATGGCTACACCTTC. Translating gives CASSFPRGSGYGYTF.

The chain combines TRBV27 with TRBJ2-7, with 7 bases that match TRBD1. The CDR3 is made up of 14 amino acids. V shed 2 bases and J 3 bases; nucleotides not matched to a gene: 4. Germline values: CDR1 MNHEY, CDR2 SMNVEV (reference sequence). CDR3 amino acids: CASSLETGHYEQYF. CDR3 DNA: TGTGCCAGCAGTTTAGAGACAGGGCACTACGAGCAGTACTTC.

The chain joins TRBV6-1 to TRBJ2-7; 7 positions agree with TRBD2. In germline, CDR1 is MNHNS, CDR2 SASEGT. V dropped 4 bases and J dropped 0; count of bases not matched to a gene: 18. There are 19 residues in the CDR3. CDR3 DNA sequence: TGTGCCAGCAGTGCGAAGGGGTCTAGCGGAAGCGGGCTCTCCTACGAGCAGTACTTC. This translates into CASSAKGSSGSGLSYEQYF.

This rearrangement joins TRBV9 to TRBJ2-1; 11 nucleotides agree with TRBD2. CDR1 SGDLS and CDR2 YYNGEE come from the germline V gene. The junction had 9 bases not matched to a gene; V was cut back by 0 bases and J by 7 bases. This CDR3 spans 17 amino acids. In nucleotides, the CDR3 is TGTGCCAGCAGCGTAGAGACTAGCGGGACCCCTTATAATGAGCAGTTCTTC. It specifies CASSVETSGTPYNEQFF.

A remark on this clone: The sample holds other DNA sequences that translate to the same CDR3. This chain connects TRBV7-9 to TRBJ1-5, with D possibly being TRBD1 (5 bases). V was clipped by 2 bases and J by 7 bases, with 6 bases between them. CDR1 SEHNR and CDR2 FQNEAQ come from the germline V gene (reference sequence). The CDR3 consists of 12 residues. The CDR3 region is CASSLRGQPQHF. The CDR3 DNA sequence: TGTGCCAGCAGCTTAAGGGGACAGCCCCAGCATTTT.

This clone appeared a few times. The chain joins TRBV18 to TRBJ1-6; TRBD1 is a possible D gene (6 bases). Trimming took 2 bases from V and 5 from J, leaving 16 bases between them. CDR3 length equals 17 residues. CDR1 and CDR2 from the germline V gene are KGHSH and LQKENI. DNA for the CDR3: TGTGCCAGCTCACCAGGAACAGGGAATCTAGATAATTCACCCCTCCACTTT. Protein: CASSPGTGNLDNSPLHF.

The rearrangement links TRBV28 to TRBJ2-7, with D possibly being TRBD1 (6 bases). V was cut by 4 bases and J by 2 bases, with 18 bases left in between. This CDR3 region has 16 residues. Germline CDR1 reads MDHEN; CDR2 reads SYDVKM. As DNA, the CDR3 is TGTGCCAGCAGTTCCTACAGGGAAAAGTGGGCCTACGAGCAGTACTTC. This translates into CASSSYREKWAYEQYF. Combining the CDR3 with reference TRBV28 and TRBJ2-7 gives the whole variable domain DVKVTQSSRYLVKRTGEKVFLECVQDMDHENMFWYRQDPGLGLRLIYFSYDVKMKEKGDIPEGYSVSREKKERFSLILESASTNQTSMYLCASSSYREKWAYEQYFGPGTRLTVT.

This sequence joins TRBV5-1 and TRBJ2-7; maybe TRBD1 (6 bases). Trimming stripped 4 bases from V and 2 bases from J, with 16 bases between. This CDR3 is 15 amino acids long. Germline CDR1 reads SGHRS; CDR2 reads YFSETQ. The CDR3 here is CASSETGSIAYEQYF. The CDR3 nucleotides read TGCGCCAGCAGCGAGACAGGCTCGATCGCCTACGAGCAGTACTTC.

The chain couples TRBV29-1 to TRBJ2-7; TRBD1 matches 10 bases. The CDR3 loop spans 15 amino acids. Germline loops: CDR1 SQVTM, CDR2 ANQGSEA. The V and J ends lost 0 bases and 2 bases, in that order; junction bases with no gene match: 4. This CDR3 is CSVEELGTGAYEQYF. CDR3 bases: TGCAGCGTTGAAGAATTGGGGACAGGGGCCTACGAGCAGTACTTC.

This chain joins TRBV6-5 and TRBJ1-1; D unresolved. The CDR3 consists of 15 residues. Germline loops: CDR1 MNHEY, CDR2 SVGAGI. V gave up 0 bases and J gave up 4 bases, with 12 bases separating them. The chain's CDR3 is CASSYSLRGGTEAFF. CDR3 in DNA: TGTGCCAGCAGTTACTCGCTCCGGGGAGGCACTGAAGCTTTCTTT.

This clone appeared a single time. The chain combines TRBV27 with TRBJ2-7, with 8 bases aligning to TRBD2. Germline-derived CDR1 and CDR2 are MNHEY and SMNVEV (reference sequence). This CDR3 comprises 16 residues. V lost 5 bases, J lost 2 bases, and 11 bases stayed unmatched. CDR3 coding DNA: TGTGCCAGCAGTCCCCACCAACTAGCGGATCCCTACGAGCAGTACTTC. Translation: CASSPHQLADPYEQYF.

CDR3 sequence reads: CASSWTSGHNEQFF. In DNA form, the CDR3 reads TGTGCCAGCAGTTGGACTAGCGGGCACAATGAGCAGTTCTTC. The chain joins TRBV2 to TRBJ2-1; TRBD2 matches at 11 bases. CDR1 and CDR2 (germline): SNHLY, FYNNEI. Unmatched junction bases numbered 2, after V lost 5 bases and J lost 5 bases. The CDR3 sequence is 14 residues long. The full variable domain, its missing parts supplied by reference TRBV2 and TRBJ2-1, is EPEVTQTPSHQVTQMGQEVILRCVPISNHLYFYWYRQILGQKVEFLVSFYNNEISEKSEIFDDQFSVERPDGSNFTLKIRSTKLEDSAMYFCASSWTSGHNEQFFGPGTRLTVL.

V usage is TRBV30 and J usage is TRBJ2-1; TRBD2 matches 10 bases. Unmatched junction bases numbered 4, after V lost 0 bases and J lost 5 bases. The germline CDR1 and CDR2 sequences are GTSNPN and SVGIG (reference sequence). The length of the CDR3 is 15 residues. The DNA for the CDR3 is TGTGCCTGGAGTGTTGAAGCGGGAGGGCACAATGAGCAGTTCTTC. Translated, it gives CAWSVEAGGHNEQFF.

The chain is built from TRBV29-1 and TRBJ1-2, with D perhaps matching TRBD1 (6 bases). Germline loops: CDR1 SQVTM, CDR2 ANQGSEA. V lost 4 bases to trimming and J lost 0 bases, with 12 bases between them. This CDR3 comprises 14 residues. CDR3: CSVGGPPSNYGYTF. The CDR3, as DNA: TGCAGCGTTGGGGGGCCCCCCTCTAACTATGGCTACACCTTC.

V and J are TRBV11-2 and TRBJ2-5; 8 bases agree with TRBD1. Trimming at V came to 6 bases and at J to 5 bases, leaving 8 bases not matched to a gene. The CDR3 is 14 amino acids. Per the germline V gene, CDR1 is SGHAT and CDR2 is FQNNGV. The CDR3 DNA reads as TGTGCCAGCAGTCTAGGGACAGGCGCGGAGACCCAGTACTTC. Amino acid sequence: CASSLGTGAETQYF.

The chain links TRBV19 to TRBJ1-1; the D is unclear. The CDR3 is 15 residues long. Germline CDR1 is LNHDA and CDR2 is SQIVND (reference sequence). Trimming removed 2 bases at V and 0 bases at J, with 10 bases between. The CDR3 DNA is TGTGCCAGTAGTATAAAGTACGGGTTGAACACTGAAGCTTTCTTT. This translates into CASSIKYGLNTEAFF.

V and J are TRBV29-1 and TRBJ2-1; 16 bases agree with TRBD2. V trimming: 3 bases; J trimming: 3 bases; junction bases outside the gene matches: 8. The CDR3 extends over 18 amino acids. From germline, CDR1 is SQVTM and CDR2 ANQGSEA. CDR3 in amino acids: CSVEGLAGGKHYYNEQFF. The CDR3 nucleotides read TGCAGCGTTGAGGGACTAGCGGGAGGGAAACACTACTACAATGAGCAGTTCTTC.

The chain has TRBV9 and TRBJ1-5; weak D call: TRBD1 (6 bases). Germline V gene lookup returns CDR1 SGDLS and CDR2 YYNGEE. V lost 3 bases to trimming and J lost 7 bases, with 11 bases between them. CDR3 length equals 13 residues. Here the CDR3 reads CASSATGFQPQHF. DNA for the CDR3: TGTGCCAGCAGCGCTACAGGGTTCCAGCCCCAGCATTTT.

CDR3 DNA sequence: TGTGCCAGCAGCTTTCCACAAGAAAATGAGCAGTTCTTC. Its protein product is CASSFPQENEQFF. The chain employs TRBV5-4 and TRBJ2-1; the D is unclear. Trimming took 2 bases from V and 7 from J, leaving 10 bases between them. The CDR3 totals 13 residues. Germline lookup yields CDR1 SGHNT and CDR2 YYREEE (reference sequence).

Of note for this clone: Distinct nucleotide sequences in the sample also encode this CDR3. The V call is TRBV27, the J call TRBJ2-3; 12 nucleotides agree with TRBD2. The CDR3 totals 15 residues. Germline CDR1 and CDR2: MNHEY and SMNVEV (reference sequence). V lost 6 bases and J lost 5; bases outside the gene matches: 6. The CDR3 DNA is TGTGCCAGCAGCCCACTAGCGGGGGGCCAAGATACGCAGTATTTT. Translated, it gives CASSPLAGGQDTQYF.

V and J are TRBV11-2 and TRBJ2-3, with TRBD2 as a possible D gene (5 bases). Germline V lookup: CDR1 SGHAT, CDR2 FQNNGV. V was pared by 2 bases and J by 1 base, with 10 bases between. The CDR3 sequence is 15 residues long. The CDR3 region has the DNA TGTGCCAGCAGCTTACTGGAGGTGGGCACAGATACGCAGTATTTT. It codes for CASSLLEVGTDTQYF.

CDR3 amino acids: CASSPLGSAYEQYF. The CDR3 region has the DNA TGTGCCAGCAGTCCCCTAGGGTCCGCCTACGAGCAGTACTTC. The rearrangement uses TRBV6-5 and TRBJ2-7, with D hard to call. The germline V gene encodes CDR1 MNHEY and CDR2 SVGAGI. V lost 5 bases to trimming and J lost 2 bases, with 13 bases between them. The CDR3 loop spans 14 amino acids.

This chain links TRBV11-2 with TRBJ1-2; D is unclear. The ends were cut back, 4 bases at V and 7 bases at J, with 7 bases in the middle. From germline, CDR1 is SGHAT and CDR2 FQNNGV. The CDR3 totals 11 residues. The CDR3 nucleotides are TGTGCCAGCAGCTCCGTGCGTGGCTACACCTTC. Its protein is CASSSVRGYTF.

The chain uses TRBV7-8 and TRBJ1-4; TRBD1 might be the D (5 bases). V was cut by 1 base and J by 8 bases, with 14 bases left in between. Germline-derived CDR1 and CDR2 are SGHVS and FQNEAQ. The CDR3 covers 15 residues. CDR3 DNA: TGTGCCAGCAGCTTAGTTGGCAGGGAATCAGAAAAACTGTTTTTT. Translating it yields CASSLVGRESEKLFF.

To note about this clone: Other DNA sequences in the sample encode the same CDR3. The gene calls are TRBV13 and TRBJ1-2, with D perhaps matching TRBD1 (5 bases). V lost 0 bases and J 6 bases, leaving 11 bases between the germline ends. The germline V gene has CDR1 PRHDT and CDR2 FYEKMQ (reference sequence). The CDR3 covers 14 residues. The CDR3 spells CASSLGRGGDGYTF. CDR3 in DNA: TGTGCCAGCAGCTTAGGCCGGGGGGGAGATGGCTACACCTTC.